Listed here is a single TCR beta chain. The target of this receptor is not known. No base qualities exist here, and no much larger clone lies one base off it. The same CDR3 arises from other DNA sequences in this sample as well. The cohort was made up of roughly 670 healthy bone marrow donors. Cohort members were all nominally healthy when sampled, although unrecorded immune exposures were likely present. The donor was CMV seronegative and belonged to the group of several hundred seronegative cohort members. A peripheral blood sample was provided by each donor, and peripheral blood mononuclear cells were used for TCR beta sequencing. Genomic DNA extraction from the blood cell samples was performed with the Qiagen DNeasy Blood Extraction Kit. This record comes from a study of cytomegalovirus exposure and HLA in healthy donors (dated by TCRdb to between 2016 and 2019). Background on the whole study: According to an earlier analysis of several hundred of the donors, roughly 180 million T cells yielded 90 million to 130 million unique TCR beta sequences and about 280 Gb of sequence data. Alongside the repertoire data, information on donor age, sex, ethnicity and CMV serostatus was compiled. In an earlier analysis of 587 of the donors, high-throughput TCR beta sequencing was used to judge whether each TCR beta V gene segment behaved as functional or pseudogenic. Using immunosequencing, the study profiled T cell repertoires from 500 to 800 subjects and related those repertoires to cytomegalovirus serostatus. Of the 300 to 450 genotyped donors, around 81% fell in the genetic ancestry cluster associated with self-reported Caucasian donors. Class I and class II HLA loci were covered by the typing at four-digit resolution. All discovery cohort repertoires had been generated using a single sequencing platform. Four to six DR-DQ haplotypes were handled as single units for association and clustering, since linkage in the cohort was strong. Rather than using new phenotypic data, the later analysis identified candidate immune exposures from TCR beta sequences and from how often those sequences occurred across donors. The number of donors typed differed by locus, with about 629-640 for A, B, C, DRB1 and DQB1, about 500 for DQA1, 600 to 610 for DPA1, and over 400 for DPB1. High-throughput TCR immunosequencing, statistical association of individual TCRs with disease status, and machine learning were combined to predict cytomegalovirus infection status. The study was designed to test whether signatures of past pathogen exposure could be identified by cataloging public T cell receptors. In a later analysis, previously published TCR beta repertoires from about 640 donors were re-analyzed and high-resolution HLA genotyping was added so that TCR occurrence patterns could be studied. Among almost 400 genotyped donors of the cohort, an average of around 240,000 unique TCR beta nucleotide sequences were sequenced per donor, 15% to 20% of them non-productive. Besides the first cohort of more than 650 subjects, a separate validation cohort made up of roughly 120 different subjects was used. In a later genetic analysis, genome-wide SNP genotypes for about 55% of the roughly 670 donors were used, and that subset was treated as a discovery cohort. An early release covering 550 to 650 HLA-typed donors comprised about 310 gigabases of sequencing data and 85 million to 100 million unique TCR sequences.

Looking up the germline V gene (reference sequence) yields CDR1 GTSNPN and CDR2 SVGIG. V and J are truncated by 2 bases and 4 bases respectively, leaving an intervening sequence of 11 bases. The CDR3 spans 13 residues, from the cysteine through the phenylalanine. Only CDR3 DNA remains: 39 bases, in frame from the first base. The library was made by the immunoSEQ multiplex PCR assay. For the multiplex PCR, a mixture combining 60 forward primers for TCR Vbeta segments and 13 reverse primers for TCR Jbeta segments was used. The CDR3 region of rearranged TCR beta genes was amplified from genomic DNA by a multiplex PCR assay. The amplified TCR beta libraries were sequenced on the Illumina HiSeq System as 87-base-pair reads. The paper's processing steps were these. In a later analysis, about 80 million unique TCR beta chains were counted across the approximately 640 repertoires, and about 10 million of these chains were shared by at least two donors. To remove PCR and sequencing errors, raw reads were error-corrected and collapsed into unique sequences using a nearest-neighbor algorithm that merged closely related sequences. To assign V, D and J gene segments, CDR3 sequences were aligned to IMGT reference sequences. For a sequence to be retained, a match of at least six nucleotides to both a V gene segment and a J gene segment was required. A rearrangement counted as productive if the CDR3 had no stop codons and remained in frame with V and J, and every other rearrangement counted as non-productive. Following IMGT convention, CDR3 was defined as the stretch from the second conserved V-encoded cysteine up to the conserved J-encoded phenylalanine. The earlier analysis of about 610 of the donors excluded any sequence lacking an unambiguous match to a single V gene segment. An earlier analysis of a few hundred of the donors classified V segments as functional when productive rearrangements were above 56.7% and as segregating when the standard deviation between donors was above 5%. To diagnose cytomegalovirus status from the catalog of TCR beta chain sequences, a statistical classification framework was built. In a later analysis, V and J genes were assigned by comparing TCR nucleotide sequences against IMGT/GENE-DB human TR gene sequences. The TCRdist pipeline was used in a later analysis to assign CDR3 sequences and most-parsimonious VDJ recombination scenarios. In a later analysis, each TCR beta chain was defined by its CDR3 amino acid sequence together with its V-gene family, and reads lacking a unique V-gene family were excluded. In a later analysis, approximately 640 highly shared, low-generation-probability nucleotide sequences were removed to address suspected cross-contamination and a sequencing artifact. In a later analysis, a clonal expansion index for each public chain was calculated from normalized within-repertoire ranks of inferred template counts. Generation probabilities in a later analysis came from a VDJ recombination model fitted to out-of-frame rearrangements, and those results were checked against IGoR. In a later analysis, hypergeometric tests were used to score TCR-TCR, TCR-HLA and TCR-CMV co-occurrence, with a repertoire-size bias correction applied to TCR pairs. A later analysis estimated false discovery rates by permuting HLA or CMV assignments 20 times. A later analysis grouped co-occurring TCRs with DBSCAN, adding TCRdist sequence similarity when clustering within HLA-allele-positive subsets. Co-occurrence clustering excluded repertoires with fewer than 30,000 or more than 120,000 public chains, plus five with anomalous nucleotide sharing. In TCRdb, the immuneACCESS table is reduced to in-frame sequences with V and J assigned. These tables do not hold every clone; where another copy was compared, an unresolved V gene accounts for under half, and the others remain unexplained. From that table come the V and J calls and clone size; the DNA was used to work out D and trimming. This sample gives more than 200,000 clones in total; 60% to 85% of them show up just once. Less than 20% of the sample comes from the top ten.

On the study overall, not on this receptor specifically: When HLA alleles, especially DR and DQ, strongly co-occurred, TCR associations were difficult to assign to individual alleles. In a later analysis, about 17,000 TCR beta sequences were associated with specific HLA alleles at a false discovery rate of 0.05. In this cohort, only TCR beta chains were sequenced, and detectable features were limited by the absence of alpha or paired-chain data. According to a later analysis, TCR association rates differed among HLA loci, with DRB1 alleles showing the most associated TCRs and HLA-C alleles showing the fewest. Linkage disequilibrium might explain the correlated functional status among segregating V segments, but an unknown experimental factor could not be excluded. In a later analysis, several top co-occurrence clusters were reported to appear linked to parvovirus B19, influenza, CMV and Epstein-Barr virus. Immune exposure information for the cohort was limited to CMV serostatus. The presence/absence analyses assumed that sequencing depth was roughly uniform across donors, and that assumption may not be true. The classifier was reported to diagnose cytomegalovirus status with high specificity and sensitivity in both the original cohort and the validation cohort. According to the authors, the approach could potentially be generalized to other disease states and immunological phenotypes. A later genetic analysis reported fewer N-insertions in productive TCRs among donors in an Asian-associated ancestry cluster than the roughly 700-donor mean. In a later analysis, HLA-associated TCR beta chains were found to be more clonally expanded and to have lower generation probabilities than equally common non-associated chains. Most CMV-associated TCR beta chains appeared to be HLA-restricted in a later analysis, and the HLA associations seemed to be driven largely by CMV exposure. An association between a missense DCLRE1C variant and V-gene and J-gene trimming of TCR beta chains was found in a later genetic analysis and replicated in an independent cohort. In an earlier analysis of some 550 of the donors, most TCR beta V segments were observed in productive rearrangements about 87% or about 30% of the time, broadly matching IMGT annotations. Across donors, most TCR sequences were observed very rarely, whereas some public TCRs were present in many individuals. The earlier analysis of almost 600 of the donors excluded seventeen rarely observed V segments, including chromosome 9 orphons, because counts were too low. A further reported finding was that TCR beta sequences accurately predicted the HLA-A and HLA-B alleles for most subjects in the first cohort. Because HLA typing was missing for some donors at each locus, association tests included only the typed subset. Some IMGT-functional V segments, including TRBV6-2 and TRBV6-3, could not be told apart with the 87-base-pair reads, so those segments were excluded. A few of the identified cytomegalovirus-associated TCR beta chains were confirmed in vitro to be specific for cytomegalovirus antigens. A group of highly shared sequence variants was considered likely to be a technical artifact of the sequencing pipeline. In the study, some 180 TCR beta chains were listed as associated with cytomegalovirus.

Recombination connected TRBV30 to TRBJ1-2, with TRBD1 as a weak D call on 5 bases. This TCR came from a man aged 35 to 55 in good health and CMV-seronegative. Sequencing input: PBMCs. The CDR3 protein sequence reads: CAWSRDRPYGYTF. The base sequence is TGTGCCTGGAGTAGAGACAGACCCTATGGCTACACCTTC.